This is a list of T cell receptor beta chains from one sample in a study of low-dose radiotherapy and immunotherapy resistance in tumors. TCRdb re-called the reads with MiXCR, one entry per CDR3 protein. The table lists 65,000 to 95,000 distinct CDR3 sequences, 15% to 20% of them singletons, with roughly 6% in the top ten. The starting material was PBMCs, obtained before treatment. The receptors derive from a male donor with prostate cancer. Both conserved end residues are part of each CDR3. D genes are given only for firm matches. The size of a clone is reported for some rows only, either as once, few or many, or as a class for expanded clones.

few | TRBJ1-2 | . | TRBV6-1 | CASSQPGGYTF | TGTGCCAGCAGCCAACCGGGTGGCTACACCTTC
many | TRBJ2-7 | TRBD2 | TRBV7-9 | CASSLAGGPIEQYF | TGTGCCAGCAGCTTAGCGGGAGGGCCAATCGAGCAGTACTTC
many | TRBJ2-1 | TRBD2 | TRBV28 | CASSFGGSGYNEQFF | TGTGCCAGCAGTTTCGGCGGGAGTGGCTACAATGAGCAGTTCTTC
many | TRBJ2-2 | TRBD1 | TRBV14 | CASSQVFIGQGTGELFF | TGTGCCAGCAGCCAAGTTTTCATTGGACAGGGCACCGGGGAGCTGTTTTTT
many | TRBJ1-5 | TRBD1 | TRBV2 | CASSEGQINQPQHF | TGTGCCAGCAGTGAGGGACAGATCAATCAGCCCCAGCATTTT
many | TRBJ1-2 | TRBD1 | TRBV10-3 | CAISDGTGGWGTLSSYGYTF | TGTGCCATCAGTGATGGGACAGGGGGTTGGGGAACACTTTCTAGCTATGGCTACACCTTC
few | TRBJ2-7 | TRBD1 | TRBV27 | CASRSSGQGSYEQYF | TGTGCCAGCAGGAGTTCGGGACAGGGGTCCTACGAGCAGTACTTC
many | TRBJ1-2 | TRBD1 | TRBV6-2/TRBV6-3 | CASSSPGQGNYGYTF | TGTGCCAGCAGTTCCCCGGGACAGGGTAACTATGGCTACACCTTC
many | TRBJ2-5 | . | TRBV7-2 | CASSNRPETQYF | TGTGCCAGCAGCAACCGCCCCGAGACCCAGTACTTC
many | TRBJ2-5 | . | TRBV5-1 | CASSYDQRETQYF | TGCGCCAGCAGCTACGACCAGAGGGAGACCCAGTACTTC
many | TRBJ1-4 | . | TRBV5-6 | CASSLGMSYHEKLFF | TGTGCCAGCAGCTTGGGGATGAGTTATCATGAAAAACTGTTTTTT
many | TRBJ1-2 | . | TRBV25-1 | CASSDVGGDNYGYTF | TGTGCCAGCAGTGATGTGGGAGGGGATAACTATGGCTACACCTTC
many | TRBJ2-5 | . | TRBV7-9 | CASSLGSGWLRETQYF | TGTGCCAGCAGCTTAGGCTCTGGTTGGTTACGGGAGACCCAGTACTTC
many | TRBJ2-3 | . | TRBV6-2/TRBV6-3 | CASRLGPQAQYF | TGTGCCAGCAGGCTGGGGCCACAGGCCCAGTATTTT
many | TRBJ2-1 | TRBD1 | TRBV5-1 | CASSPGTDQSMFF | TGCGCCAGCAGCCCCGGGACAGACCAGAGTATGTTCTTC
many | TRBJ2-7 | TRBD2 | TRBV6-2/TRBV6-3 | CASSSGLAGGRSSYEQYF | TGTGCCAGCAGTTCTGGACTAGCGGGGGGCCGAAGCTCCTACGAGCAGTACTTC
many | TRBJ2-5 | . | TRBV18 | CASSDRLQETQYF | TGTGCCAGCTCAGATCGATTACAAGAGACCCAGTACTTC
. | TRBJ2-7 | . | TRBV28 | CASSLVGSFSEQYF | TGTGCCAGCAGTTTAGTGGGGAGCTTCTCCGAGCAGTACTTC
many | TRBJ2-2 | . | TRBV7-2 | CASSLARLTGELFF | TGTGCCAGCAGCTTAGCCCGACTCACCGGGGAGCTGTTTTTT
few | TRBJ2-3 | . | TRBV7-2 | CASSHPSGDTQYF | TGTGCCAGCAGTCATCCCTCGGGTGATACGCAGTATTTT
. | TRBJ2-7 | TRBD2 | TRBV7-2 | CASSPPAGHLVEQYF | TGTGCCAGCAGCCCGCCAGCGGGGCACCTGGTCGAGCAGTACTTC
. | TRBJ2-5 | . | TRBV6-8 | CASSYTRTQGQETQYF | TGTGCCAGCAGTTACACCCGGACACAAGGCCAAGAGACCCAGTACTTC
many | TRBJ2-3 | TRBD1 | TRBV20-1 | CSANLRQGATDTQYF | TGCAGTGCTAATCTAAGACAGGGGGCAACAGATACGCAGTATTTT
many | TRBJ1-5 | TRBD1 | TRBV28 | CASVEEGQPNQPQHF | TGTGCCAGCGTAGAGGAGGGACAGCCCAATCAGCCCCAGCATTTT
many | TRBJ2-7 | . | TRBV30 | CAWSRRPHEQYF | TGTGCCTGGAGTAGGAGGCCTCACGAGCAGTACTTC
many | TRBJ2-7 | . | TRBV29-1 | CSGLTLGRSDYEQYF | TGCAGCGGACTAACTCTGGGCAGGAGCGACTACGAGCAGTACTTC
many | TRBJ2-5 | TRBD2 | TRBV10-3 | CAIADQRGGETQYF | TGTGCCATCGCCGATCAGCGGGGCGGGGAGACCCAGTACTTC
many | TRBJ2-1 | TRBD2 | TRBV6-8 | CASHIAGGSTQFF | TGTGCCAGCCACATAGCGGGAGGATCGACGCAGTTCTTC
many | TRBJ1-1 | . | TRBV14 | CASSQGGRDTEAFF | TGTGCCAGCAGCCAAGGAGGGAGGGACACTGAAGCTTTCTTT
few | TRBJ1-5 | TRBD1 | TRBV24-1 | CATSRGQHNQPQHF | TGTGCCACCAGCCGGGGACAGCACAATCAGCCCCAGCATTTT
many | TRBJ2-7 | . | TRBV7-2 | CASSSSGGGSYEQYF | TGTGCCAGCAGCTCGTCAGGGGGGGGCTCCTACGAGCAGTACTTC
. | TRBJ2-5 | . | TRBV25-1 | CASSVPSGTVDRETQYF | TGTGCCAGCAGTGTGCCGTCCGGGACGGTGGATCGGGAGACCCAGTACTTC
. | TRBJ2-1 | TRBD1 | TRBV5-1 | CASSTGQGVNEQFF | TGCGCCAGCAGCACAGGACAGGGGGTCAATGAGCAGTTCTTC
. | TRBJ1-3 | . | TRBV4-1 | CASSQGPGAGNTIYF | TGCGCCAGCAGCCAAGGTCCAGGGGCTGGAAACACCATATATTTT
many | TRBJ2-1 | TRBD2 | TRBV29-1 | CSVDTSGMGNEQFF | TGCAGCGTAGATACTAGCGGGATGGGCAATGAGCAGTTCTTC
many | TRBJ2-1 | . | TRBV4-1 | CASSQDQLGVSQLNEQFF | TGCGCCAGCAGCCAAGATCAATTAGGTGTCAGTCAGCTCAATGAGCAGTTCTTC
many | TRBJ2-2 | TRBD2 | TRBV4-3 | CASSQGTRGTGELFF | TGCGCCAGCAGCCAGGGGACTAGGGGCACCGGGGAGCTGTTTTTT
many | TRBJ1-2 | . | TRBV6-1 | CASSDYGYTF | TGTGCCAGCAGTGATTATGGCTACACCTTC
many | TRBJ2-6 | . | TRBV9 | CASSSNWGFSGANVLTF | TGTGCCAGCAGCTCAAATTGGGGCTTCTCTGGGGCCAACGTCCTGACTTTC
many | TRBJ1-5 | TRBD1 | TRBV12-3/TRBV12-4 | CASSLDQTGTQPQHF | TGTGCCAGCAGTTTGGACCAGACAGGGACTCAGCCCCAGCATTTT
many | TRBJ2-4 | . | TRBV29-1 | CSVAQGRKNIQYF | TGCAGCGTGGCCCAGGGGCGAAAAAACATTCAGTACTTC
many | TRBJ2-7 | . | TRBV28 | CASSLLWGRYEQYF | TGTGCCAGCAGTTTATTGTGGGGCCGGTACGAGCAGTACTTC
many | TRBJ1-1 | . | TRBV7-6 | CASSLVGRGVTEAFF | TGTGCCAGCAGCTTAGTGGGGCGGGGGGTAACTGAAGCTTTCTTT
few | TRBJ1-1 | . | TRBV28 | CASSPAGPIEQKAFF | TGTGCCAGCAGTCCCGCCGGTCCGATAGAGCAAAAAGCTTTCTTT
many | TRBJ1-1 | . | TRBV5-1 | CASSSQGTGTEAFF | TGCGCCAGCAGCTCACAGGGTACGGGCACTGAAGCTTTCTTT
. | TRBJ2-2 | . | TRBV7-2 | CASSIGQGNTGELFFFFFF | .
. | TRBJ2-1 | . | TRBV29-1 | CSVDSRVEQFF | TGCAGCGTTGACAGCCGCGTTGAGCAGTTCTTC
many | TRBJ2-3 | . | TRBV5-1 | CASSLAVGKADTQYF | TGCGCCAGCAGCTTGGCGGTCGGAAAAGCAGATACGCAGTATTTT
many | TRBJ1-6 | . | TRBV7-9 | CASSTPRGRFRDWDSPLHF | TGTGCCAGCAGCACCCCCCGTGGCAGGTTCCGTGATTGGGATTCACCCCTCCACTTT
. | TRBJ2-7 | . | TRBV7-2 | CASSLELMNGEQYF | TGTGCCAGCAGCTTAGAGTTGATGAACGGCGAGCAGTACTTC
many | TRBJ2-5 | TRBD2 | TRBV4-2 | CASSQDPPTLAGGRQETQYF | TGTGCCAGCAGCCAAGATCCTCCAACCCTAGCGGGGGGGCGTCAAGAGACCCAGTACTTC
many | TRBJ2-1 | TRBD2 | TRBV7-2 | CASSASGGWAYNEQFF | TGTGCCAGCAGCGCTAGCGGGGGTTGGGCCTACAATGAGCAGTTCTTC
many | TRBJ2-3 | TRBD1 | TRBV6-5 | CASSYSGQGSTDTQYF | TGTGCCAGCAGTTACTCCGGACAGGGCAGCACAGATACGCAGTATTTT
many | TRBJ2-7 | . | TRBV6-5 | CASSPESHYEQYF | TGTGCCAGCAGCCCGGAGTCCCACTACGAGCAGTACTTC
few | TRBJ1-5 | TRBD1 | TRBV20-1 | CSAREEGLTGDQPQHF | TGCAGTGCTAGAGAGGAGGGGCTGACAGGGGATCAGCCCCAGCATTTT